These 26 T cell receptor beta chains came from one sample sequenced in a study of blood T cell repertoires in COVID-19. The data were produced by immunoSEQ multiplex PCR, yet TCRdb's version contains in-frame clones alone and is incomplete. The repertoire holds 150,000 to 200,000 clones, with about nine tenths as singletons. The sample was peripheral blood. Receptor source: a woman between 70 and 85 years old with acute or convalescent COVID-19.

The rearrangement uses TRBV5-1 and TRBJ1-2; no clear D gene. V was cut by 8 bases and J by 2 bases, with 13 bases left in between. The CDR3 runs to 13 residues. Germline assignment: CDR1 SGHRS and CDR2 YFSETQ. In DNA, the CDR3 is TGCGCCAGTGATGGCGGCGGGAACTATGGCTACACCTTC. Amino acids: CASDGGGNYGYTF.

Remarks on this clone: The junction does not match germline at one end; this may be a read error. This sequence joins TRBV6-1 and TRBJ1-5; TRBD1 aligns across 7 bases. The CDR3 spans 12 residues. In germline, CDR1 is MNHNS, CDR2 SASEGT. DNA for the CDR3: TGTGCCAGCAGTGAATTGGGACAGCCTCAGCATTTT. Protein product: CASSELGQPQHF.

The chain joins TRBV2 to TRBJ1-3; TRBD1 is a possible D gene (6 bases). Trimming stripped 6 bases from V and 1 base from J, with 7 bases between. The germline CDR1 and CDR2 sequences are SNHLY and FYNNEI. The CDR3 extends over 13 amino acids. In DNA form, the CDR3 reads TGTGCCAGCAGGGACAGATCTGGAAACACCATATATTTT. It is translated as CASRDRSGNTIYF. Complete variable domain (other parts from reference TRBV2 and TRBJ1-3): EPEVTQTPSHQVTQMGQEVILRCVPISNHLYFYWYRQILGQKVEFLVSFYNNEISEKSEIFDDQFSVERPDGSNFTLKIRSTKLEDSAMYFCASRDRSGNTIYFGEGSWLTVV.

The chain joins TRBV28 to TRBJ2-3; D is unclear. This CDR3 is 12 amino acids long. V was pared by 6 bases and J by 3 bases, with 7 bases between. Looked up from germline, CDR1 is MDHEN and CDR2 is SYDVKM. The CDR3 region has the DNA TGTGCCAGCAGATCTTATACAGATACGCAGTATTTT. Its translation: CASRSYTDTQYF. The variable domain in full, with the rest retrieved from reference TRBV28 and TRBJ2-3, is DVKVTQSSRYLVKRTGEKVFLECVQDMDHENMFWYRQDPGLGLRLIYFSYDVKMKEKGDIPEGYSVSREKKERFSLILESASTNQTSMYLCASRSYTDTQYFGPGTRLTVL.

This chain uses TRBV5-4 with TRBJ2-2, with a weak D call TRBD1 (5 bases). This CDR3 spans 15 amino acids. Between the trimmed V and J ends, which lost 0 bases and 6 bases, there was a span of 12 bases. The germline CDR1 and CDR2 sequences are SGHNT and YYREEE (reference sequence). CDR3 region: CASSLGAGNAGELFF. CDR3 DNA sequence: TGTGCCAGCAGCTTGGGGGCAGGGAATGCCGGGGAGCTGTTTTTT.

The V call is TRBV6-1, the J call TRBJ2-3, with TRBD2 matching over 9 bases. The CDR3 loop spans 16 amino acids. Germline V CDR1 and CDR2: MNHNS, SASEGT. After removal of 2 bases from V and 0 bases from J, the junction contained 3 bases not matched to a gene. This CDR3 reads CASSELAGMSTDTQYF. DNA for the CDR3: TGTGCCAGCAGTGAACTAGCGGGGATGAGCACAGATACGCAGTATTTT.

The chain uses TRBV5-6 and TRBJ2-7; TRBD1 matches at 9 bases. The CDR3 extends over 15 amino acids. V lost 1 base and J lost 5; bases outside the gene matches: 7. CDR1 is SGHDT and CDR2 is YYEEEE in the germline V gene. CDR3 sequence (DNA): TGTGCCAGCAGCTTGTTTGGACAGGGGTTCCACGAGCAGTACTTC. Its translation is CASSLFGQGFHEQYF. The full variable domain, its missing parts supplied by reference TRBV5-6 and TRBJ2-7, is DAGVTQSPTHLIKTRGQQVTLRCSPKSGHDTVSWYQQALGQGPQFIFQYYEEEERQRGNFPDRFSGHQFPNYSSELNVNALLLGDSALYLCASSLFGQGFHEQYFGPGTRLTVT.

The chain uses TRBV5-1 and TRBJ1-3; D is perhaps TRBD1 (6 bases). V lost 0 bases and J 0 bases, leaving 13 bases between the germline ends. The germline gives CDR1 SGHRS, CDR2 YFSETQ. CDR3 size: 17 residues. The CDR3 reads CASSLGDRSTSGNTIYF. CDR3 in DNA: TGCGCCAGCAGCTTGGGCGACAGGAGCACCTCTGGAAACACCATATATTTT. Supplemented by reference TRBV5-1 and TRBJ1-3, the full variable domain reads KAGVTQTPRYLIKTRGQQVTLSCSPISGHRSVSWYQQTPGQGLQFLFEYFSETQRNKGNFPGRFSGRQFSNSRSEMNVSTLELGDSALYLCASSLGDRSTSGNTIYFGEGSWLTVV.

This sequence joins TRBV7-6 and TRBJ2-2; possible D gene TRBD1, 6 bases. The germline V gene has CDR1 SGHVS and CDR2 FNYEAQ. This CDR3 is built from 16 residues. V lost 0 bases, J lost 5 bases, and 13 bases lay in between. The CDR3 region has the DNA TGTGCCAGCAGCTTAGCGAGGGACAAGGGGACCGGGGAGCTGTTTTTT. It codes for CASSLARDKGTGELFF.

This clone was observed a single time. This chain connects TRBV7-2 to TRBJ2-7; TRBD1 agrees at 9 bases. V lost 1 base and J lost 1; bases outside the gene matches: 5. The CDR3 runs 16 residues. Germline assignment: CDR1 SGHTA and CDR2 FQGNSA. CDR3 DNA sequence: TGTGCCAGCAGCTTAGGGACCGGGACAGGGTCCTACGAGCAGTACTTC. This translates into CASSLGTGTGSYEQYF.

This clone has more than one count but fewer than ten. The chain has TRBV19 and TRBJ2-5; 8 nucleotides agree with TRBD2. V dropped 5 bases and J dropped 0; count of bases not matched to a gene: 5. CDR1 and CDR2 (germline): LNHDA, SQIVND (reference sequence). The CDR3 sequence is 15 residues long. CDR3 in DNA: TGTGCCAGTAGTGCGGGGGGCTCGTACCAAGAGACCCAGTACTTC. The encoded protein is CASSAGGSYQETQYF.

The V call is TRBV6-5, the J call TRBJ2-3, with D possibly TRBD2 on 6 matching bases. The germline CDR1 and CDR2 sequences are MNHEY and SVGAGI. The CDR3 totals 15 residues. The V end was cut by 0 bases, the J end by 7 bases, with 14 bases between. In DNA form, the CDR3 reads TGTGCCAGCAGTTACTCTCCGGGGGTTCCTTATACGCAGTATTTT. Protein product: CASSYSPGVPYTQYF.

V is TRBV12-5 and J is TRBJ2-1, with TRBD2 matching 8 bases. The germline gives CDR1 LGHNT, CDR2 FRNRAP. This CDR3 spans 15 amino acids. V shed 1 base and J 5 bases; nucleotides not matched to a gene: 4. The CDR3 DNA reads TGTGCTAGTGGTTTGGGCCTAGCGGGCAACAATGAGCAGTTCTTC. This sequence encodes CASGLGLAGNNEQFF.

V and J are TRBV28 and TRBJ2-5; 8 nucleotides align to TRBD1. Unmatched junction bases numbered 15, after V lost 6 bases and J lost 9 bases. Germline-derived CDR1 and CDR2 are MDHEN and SYDVKM. The length of the CDR3 is 15 residues. The CDR3 bases are TGTGCCAGCAGGCGGACAGGGTCTCTGGTAAGGGCCCAGTACTTC. Translated: CASRRTGSLVRAQYF.

The chain employs TRBV30 and TRBJ2-1; a possible D gene is TRBD1 (5 bases). The germline CDR1 and CDR2 sequences are GTSNPN and SVGIG (reference sequence). CDR3 length equals 13 residues. V lost 0 bases and J 10 bases, leaving 13 bases between the germline ends. CDR3 DNA: TGTGCCTGGAGTGTAGGGGCCCCCCTGGAGCAGTTCTTC. It yields the protein CAWSVGAPLEQFF. Using reference TRBV30 and TRBJ2-1 for the parts outside the CDR3, the full variable domain is SQTIHQWPATLVQPVGSPLSLECTVEGTSNPNLYWYRQAAGRGLQLLFYSVGIGQISSEVPQNLSASRPQDRQFILSSKKLLLSDSGFYLCAWSVGAPLEQFFGPGTRLTVL.

The chain is built from TRBV12-3 or TRBV12-4 and TRBJ1-1; the D gene is possibly TRBD1 (5 bases). The CDR3 is 13 amino acids. V was shortened by 6 bases and J by 5 bases, with 13 bases between the two germline ends. This chain's CDR3 is CASSRVRGTEAFF. CDR3 in DNA: TGTGCCAGCAGCCGGGTCCGGGGGACTGAAGCTTTCTTT.

The chain uses TRBV28 and TRBJ2-7; perhaps TRBD1 as D (6 bases). Trimming removed 4 bases at V and 2 bases at J, with 12 bases between. Germline lookup yields CDR1 MDHEN and CDR2 SYDVKM. The CDR3 is 14 amino acids. CDR3 nucleotides: TGTGCCAGCAGTTCCAGGACAGAAACCTACGAGCAGTACTTC. It is translated as CASSSRTETYEQYF.

The CDR3 sequence: CASSLVDSRGKLFF. The CDR3 coding sequence is TGTGCCAGCAGCTTGGTGGACAGCCGGGGAAAACTGTTTTTT. The chain joins TRBV5-6 to TRBJ1-4; tentative D call: TRBD1 (6 bases). CDR3 size: 14 residues. V was trimmed by 0 bases and J by 10 bases, leaving 13 bases between them. In germline, CDR1 is SGHDT, CDR2 YYEEEE. Supplemented by reference TRBV5-6 and TRBJ1-4, the full variable domain reads DAGVTQSPTHLIKTRGQQVTLRCSPKSGHDTVSWYQQALGQGPQFIFQYYEEEERQRGNFPDRFSGHQFPNYSSELNVNALLLGDSALYLCASSLVDSRGKLFFGSGTQLSVL.

V gene TRBV6-4 combines with J gene TRBJ1-5, with D possibly matching TRBD1 (6 bases). The CDR3 sequence is 17 residues long. CDR1 and CDR2 (germline): MRHNA, SNTAGT. With 2 bases removed from V and 5 bases from J, the gap between germline ends came to 19 bases. CDR3: CASSDLAGQRNDQPQHF. CDR3 DNA: TGTGCCAGCAGTGACCTAGCCGGACAGCGAAACGATCAGCCCCAGCATTTT.

There are a few counts of this clone. The rearrangement uses TRBV6-2 or TRBV6-3 and TRBJ1-5; D unclear. V lost 2 bases to trimming and J lost 9 bases, with 23 bases between them. The CDR3 sequence is 17 residues long. Germline lookup yields CDR1 MNHEY and CDR2 SVGEGT. The CDR3 region has the DNA TGTGCCAGCAGTTACCGACCCTCGGGAACCTCCATGATGCCCCAGCATTTT. Protein product: CASSYRPSGTSMMPQHF.

The V call is TRBV5-6, the J call TRBJ2-2; TRBD2 aligns across 15 bases. Germline V gives CDR1 SGHDT, CDR2 YYEEEE. CDR3 length: 19 amino acids. The V segment lost 2 bases and the J segment 1 base; nucleotides outside the gene matches: 6. The chain's CDR3 is CASSFGPGLAGGNTGELFF. CDR3 coding DNA: TGTGCCAGCAGCTTTGGCCCGGGACTAGCGGGGGGGAACACCGGGGAGCTGTTTTTT.

The J gene is TRBJ1-2, the V gene TRBV19; D unclear. V lost 8 bases and J 5 bases, leaving 9 bases between the germline ends. Germline V lookup: CDR1 LNHDA, CDR2 SQIVND (reference sequence). The CDR3 totals 11 residues. The CDR3 sequence: CASQTKYGYTF. In DNA, the CDR3 is TGTGCCAGTCAGACAAAATATGGCTACACCTTC.

V is TRBV30 and J is TRBJ1-1; possibly TRBD1 for D (5 bases). The germline gives CDR1 GTSNPN, CDR2 SVGIG (reference sequence). The CDR3 length is 16 residues. V was shortened by 2 bases and J by 0 bases, with 16 bases between the two germline ends. CDR3 residues: CAWSTTGAYMNTEAFF. Written as DNA, the CDR3 is TGTGCCTGGAGTACCACAGGTGCCTACATGAACACTGAAGCTTTCTTT.

This clone showed up just once. The gene calls are TRBV4-3 and TRBJ1-1; 7 nucleotides align to TRBD1. The CDR3 runs to 16 residues. Per germline, CDR1 LGHNA and CDR2 YSLEER. Unmatched junction bases numbered 8, after V lost 0 bases and J lost 4 bases. The CDR3 is CASSQDQTGDTTEAFF. Here the CDR3 DNA reads TGCGCCAGCAGCCAAGACCAAACAGGGGACACCACTGAAGCTTTCTTT.

The chain is built from TRBV4-2 and TRBJ1-1, with 8 nucleotides matching TRBD1. This CDR3 region has 17 residues. The germline CDR1 and CDR2 sequences are LGHNA and YNFKEQ. The J segment lost 2 bases and the V segment lost 4 bases, leaving 12 bases of the junction unmatched. As DNA, the CDR3 is TGTGCCAGCAGCCCCTGGGCAGGGGGCGCAAGAAACACTGAAGCTTTCTTT. Translated: CASSPWAGGARNTEAFF.

This clone has just one count. This rearrangement joins TRBV30 to TRBJ2-1; TRBD2 agrees at 8 bases. With 0 bases clipped from V and 6 bases from J, the junction kept 7 bases outside the gene matches. The CDR3 is made up of 15 amino acids. Germline V gene lookup returns CDR1 GTSNPN and CDR2 SVGIG (reference sequence). CDR3 protein: CAWSVGAGVRNEQFF. The CDR3 bases are TGTGCCTGGAGTGTAGGAGCGGGAGTACGCAATGAGCAGTTCTTC.